The sequence of this T cell receptor beta chain was determined in a study of early T cells in non-severe SARS-CoV-2 infection. Background on the study: Sequencing of bulk RNA from unsorted whole blood was done, without chain pairing. Study-wide points: Anti-spike CD8 responses were favored by VDJdb matching, which missed private and CD4 specificities.

Separate cDNA molecules each had unique molecular identifiers attached to them. TCRdb called the 5' RACE reads again in MiXCR, with one record for every CDR3 protein. Altogether 45,000 to 55,000 distinct CDR3 sequences are present, 7% to 9% being singletons, with the ten largest covering roughly 5.9%. Regarding this clonotype: Its antigen is not identified.

Germline V gene lookup returns CDR1 MNHNY and CDR2 SVGAGI (reference sequence). This CDR3 comprises 16 residues. The germline V and J ends were trimmed by 0 bases and 4 bases, with 12 bases remaining between them. This chain uses TRBV6-6 with TRBJ2-2; TRBD2 might be the D (6 bases). Sequenced material: whole blood. This clonotype was sampled from an adult who was a healthcare worker with PCR-confirmed SARS-CoV-2 infection or an uninfected control (not recorded which). The CDR3 sequence is CASSYSGLRGTGELFF. The CDR3 DNA reads TGTGCCAGCAGTTACTCGGGGCTGCGGGGCACCGGGGAGCTGTTTTTT.